This is a list of T cell receptor beta chains from one sample in a study of early T cells in non-severe SARS-CoV-2 infection. Each CDR3 protein is one row after TCRdb ran MiXCR on the 5' RACE reads. Among about 58,000 distinct CDR3 sequences, 9.5% to 15% were seen once, and the ten largest hold over 3%. The material sequenced was whole blood. The receptors were gathered from an adult who was a healthcare worker with PCR-confirmed SARS-CoV-2 infection or an uninfected control (not recorded which). Each CDR3 is given with its conserved first and last residue. The D gene is left open where the match is weak. Some rows mark clone size as missing; the rest say once, few, many or name a class of expanded clone.

>TRBJ2-2|TRBV2|NA|NA
TGTGCCAGCAAGCAGTCGAACACCGGGGAGCTGTTTTTT
CASKQSNTGELFF
>TRBJ2-2|TRBV18|TRBD1|NA
TGTGCCAGCTCACCACCGACAGGGTCCGTCCCCGGGGAGCTGTTTTTT
CASSPPTGSVPGELFF
>TRBJ2-1|TRBV3-1|NA|many
TGTGCCAGCAGCTCCTTTCGGACGCCCAGAAGTGAGCAGTTCTTC
CASSSFRTPRSEQFF
>TRBJ2-5|TRBV5-5|NA|NA
TGTGCCAGCAGCTTCGTCCCCGAAGGGCCCCAAGAGACCCAGTACTTC
CASSFVPEGPQETQYF
>TRBJ2-7|TRBV27|TRBD1|NA
TGTGCCAGCAGTTTGTGGGACAGGGGAGACGAGCAGTACTTC
CASSLWDRGDEQYF
>TRBJ1-2|TRBV7-8|TRBD1|many
TGTGCCAGCAGCCTGCTACAGGGGAGAGGTGGCTACACCTTC
CASSLLQGRGGYTF
>TRBJ1-3|TRBV29-1|NA|few
TGCAGCGTGGCAACGACAGGTCGCTCTGGAAACACCATATATTTT
CSVATTGRSGNTIYF
>TRBJ1-3|TRBV12-3/TRBV12-4|NA|many
TGTGCCAGCACCATTCGTGGGGGCACTGGAAACACCATATATTTT
CASTIRGGTGNTIYF
>TRBJ2-1|TRBV14|TRBD2|few
TGTGCCAGCAGCCAACTAGCGGGAGGGCCGAATGAGCAGTTCTTC
CASSQLAGGPNEQFF
>TRBJ1-5|TRBV5-6|NA|many
TGTGCCAGCAGCTTGTTTACTCAGGAAAAACATTTT
CASSLFTQEKHF
>TRBJ1-6|TRBV5-1|TRBD1|NA
TGCGCCAGCAGCCCTCGACAGGGGGATTCACCCCTCCACTTT
CASSPRQGDSPLHF
>TRBJ1-1|TRBV11-1|TRBD1|few
TGTGCCAGCACTCCACCGGGACAGGGTAGTTCGGGGGGCACTGAAGCTTTCTTT
CASTPPGQGSSGGTEAFF
>TRBJ2-1|TRBV7-9|NA|few
TGTGCCAGCAGCCCCCATGGCGGGCGCGACAATGAGCAGTTCTTC
CASSPHGGRDNEQFF
>TRBJ2-2|TRBV29-1|TRBD1|NA
TGCAGCGTGGCCTCAGGGGGCATGAACACCGGGGAGCTGTTTTTT
CSVASGGMNTGELFF
>TRBJ2-7|TRBV7-6|NA|NA
TGTGCCAGCAGCTCAGGGGAAGCCTACGAGCAGTACTTC
CASSSGEAYEQYF
>TRBJ2-1|TRBV7-9|TRBD2|NA
TGTGCCAGCAGCTCCAATCCGGGACTAGCGGCAAACAATGAGCAGTTCTTC
CASSSNPGLAANNEQFF
>TRBJ2-3|TRBV6-2/TRBV6-3|NA|few
TGTGCCAGCAGCTCCGGGGGCGGGAGAAGGGGAGATACGCAGTATTTT
CASSSGGGRRGDTQYF
>TRBJ2-1|TRBV28|TRBD2|NA
TGTGCCAGCAGTTGGGCTAGCGGGAGGGTAAATGAGCAGTTCTTC
CASSWASGRVNEQFF
>TRBJ2-1|TRBV9|TRBD1|few
TGTGCCAGCAGCGTAGCTAACAGGGGTCGTCCCAATGAGCAGTTCTTC
CASSVANRGRPNEQFF
>TRBJ2-3|TRBV29-1|NA|few
TGCAGCGTTGAAGGCCACGAGGCAGATACGCAGTATTTT
CSVEGHEADTQYF
>TRBJ2-7|TRBV29-1|TRBD1|NA
TGCAGCGTTCCGGGACAGCACTCCTACGAGCAGTACTTC
CSVPGQHSYEQYF
>TRBJ2-7|TRBV28|TRBD1|NA
TGTGCCAGCAGAGGGACAGCAAAAAGTTGGGAGCAGTACTTC
CASRGTAKSWEQYF
>TRBJ2-2|TRBV6-2/TRBV6-3|NA|NA
TGTGCCAGCATAGACACCTGGGGCACCGGGGAGCTGTTTTTT
CASIDTWGTGELFF
>TRBJ2-1|TRBV6-6|TRBD2|NA
TGTGCCAGCAGCCCCCCCGGACTAGCGTTGCATGAGCAGTTCTTC
CASSPPGLALHEQFF
>TRBJ2-4|TRBV24-1|NA|NA
TGTGCCACCAGTGATCGCTGGGGTCAAGGCATTCAGTACTTC
CATSDRWGQGIQYF
>TRBJ2-3|TRBV20-1|TRBD2|few
TGCAGTGTTGGGACTAGCGGGAGGGCCAGGGCAGATACGCAGTATTTT
CSVGTSGRARADTQYF
>TRBJ2-7|TRBV12-3/TRBV12-4|TRBD1|many
TGTGCCAGCAGCTACAGGGGGAGGTACGAGCAGTACTTC
CASSYRGRYEQYF
>TRBJ2-7|TRBV29-1|TRBD1|few
TGCAGCGTTGAAGATCCCAGGGGGCGGTACGAGCAGTACTTC
CSVEDPRGRYEQYF
>TRBJ2-2|TRBV19|NA|NA
TGTGCCAGTAGTCCGGGACTTAACACCGGGGAGCTGTTTTTT
CASSPGLNTGELFF
>TRBJ2-3|TRBV5-6|NA|many
TGTGCCAGCAGCCCGACCCCCTCGGGGACGCAGTATTTT
CASSPTPSGTQYF
>TRBJ2-5|TRBV7-9|TRBD2|many
TGTGCCAGCAGCTTGACTAGCAGCCTCCAAGAGACCCAGTACTTC
CASSLTSSLQETQYF
>TRBJ2-7|TRBV28|TRBD2|many
TGTGCCAGCAGTCAGACTAGCGGGGGAACCTACGAGCAGTACTTC
CASSQTSGGTYEQYF
>TRBJ1-2|TRBV9|TRBD1|few
TGTGCCAGCAGCGGACAGGGCCTAGCTAACTATGGCTACACCTTC
CASSGQGLANYGYTF
>TRBJ2-3|TRBV6-1|TRBD2|many
TGTGCCAGCCGGACTAGCGGGAGGGATACGCAGTATTTT
CASRTSGRDTQYF
>TRBJ2-3|TRBV7-9|NA|NA
TGTGCCAGCATCCCAGGAGGGGGAGATACGCAGTATTTT
CASIPGGGDTQYF
>TRBJ2-1|TRBV28|NA|NA
TGTGCCAGCAGTTTAAGCAAGAGCCCCTACAATGAGCAGTTCTTC
CASSLSKSPYNEQFF
>TRBJ2-3|TRBV21-1|NA|NA
TGTGCCAGCAGCACGACTAGCAGGAGGATTGACACAGATACGCAGTATTTT
CASSTTSRRIDTDTQYF
>TRBJ2-3|TRBV20-1|TRBD2|few
TGCAGTGCTTGGGGGACTACCAGCACAGATACGCAGTATTTT
CSAWGTTSTDTQYF
>TRBJ2-1|TRBV7-2|NA|few
TGTGCCAGCAGCTTTGGACTATTCCACAATGAGCAGTTCTTC
CASSFGLFHNEQFF
>TRBJ2-3|TRBV7-3|TRBD1|NA
TGTGCCAGCAGCTTAATGGACAGGGTAGATACGCAGTATTTT
CASSLMDRVDTQYF
>TRBJ2-7|TRBV29-1|TRBD2|many
TGCAGCGTGCTTAGCGGGAGCGACGAGCAGTACTTC
CSVLSGSDEQYF
>TRBJ1-1|TRBV29-1|TRBD1|NA
TGCAGCGTTGACGACAGGGGGAATCTTGGAGGGTCGAACACTGAAGCTTTCTTT
CSVDDRGNLGGSNTEAFF
>TRBJ2-3|TRBV5-1|TRBD2|many
TGCGCCAGCAGCTTGAGCCTAGCGGGAGCAGATACGCAGTATTTT
CASSLSLAGADTQYF
>TRBJ1-1|TRBV18|TRBD1|NA
TGTGCCAGCTCATTCACAGGGGGCGTTACTGAAGCTTTCTTT
CASSFTGGVTEAFF
>TRBJ2-3|TRBV9|NA|NA
TGTGCCAGCAGCGTAGCGGTCGACAGCACAGATACGCAGTATTTT
CASSVAVDSTDTQYF
>TRBJ1-6|TRBV4-1|NA|many
TGCGCCAGCAGCCAAGATCCTGGCAGGGATAATTCACCCCTCCACTTT
CASSQDPGRDNSPLHF
>TRBJ2-3|TRBV7-9|NA|NA
TGTGCCAGCAGCCTACTGGGAGTTACAGATACGCAGTATTTT
CASSLLGVTDTQYF
>TRBJ1-1|TRBV7-3|TRBD1|NA
TGTGCCAGCAGCTTAGCAGGGGGCACTGGAGCTTTCTTT
CASSLAGGTGAFF
>TRBJ2-5|TRBV11-2|NA|NA
TGTGCCAGCAGCCGAGACCTGACTGGTGGGGCCCAGTACTTC
CASSRDLTGGAQYF
>TRBJ2-1|TRBV24-1|NA|many
TGTGCCACCAGTGATCCTACACTGGGCACATACAATGAGCAGTTCTTC
CATSDPTLGTYNEQFF
>TRBJ2-1|TRBV28|TRBD2|NA
TGTGCCAGCAGTCCCACGGGACTAGCGGGTCAAAGCTCCTACAATGAGCAGTTCTTC
CASSPTGLAGQSSYNEQFF
>TRBJ2-2|TRBV9|TRBD2|NA
TGTGCCAGCAGCGTAGCCGCACTAGCGGGAAACACCGGGGAGCTGTTTTTT
CASSVAALAGNTGELFF